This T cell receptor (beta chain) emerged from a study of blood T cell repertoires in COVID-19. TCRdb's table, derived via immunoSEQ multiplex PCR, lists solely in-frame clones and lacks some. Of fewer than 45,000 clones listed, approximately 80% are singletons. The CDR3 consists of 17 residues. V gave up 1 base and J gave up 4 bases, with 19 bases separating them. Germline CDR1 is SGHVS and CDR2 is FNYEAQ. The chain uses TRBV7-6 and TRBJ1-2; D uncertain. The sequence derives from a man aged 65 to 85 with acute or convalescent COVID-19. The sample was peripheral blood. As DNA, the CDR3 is TGTGCCAGCAGCTTAGACATATCGGGAGGGAGGAGCTATGGCTACACCTTC. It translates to CASSLDISGGRSYGYTF.